The 3 T cell receptor beta chains reported below all come from one sample, sequenced in a study of response to subunit inactivated influenza vaccine. TCRdb re-derived calls from the RT-PCR reads in MiXCR, one entry per CDR3 protein. The sample holds 600,000 to 850,000 distinct CDR3 sequences, around 13% seen once. Sequenced material: PBMCs from blood, taken approximately 15 days before vaccination. The receptor source for this set is a man aged 50-59 years who received an inactivated influenza vaccine.

This clonotype occurred a few times. The chain employs TRBV7-2 and TRBJ2-3; no clear D. The germline gives CDR1 SGHTA, CDR2 FQGNSA. CDR3 length equals 12 residues. V lost 2 bases and J 5 bases, leaving 5 bases between the germline ends. The CDR3 DNA reads TGTGCCAGCAGCTTACAGCGAGATACGCAGTATTTT. This codes for CASSLQRDTQYF. The full variable domain, its missing parts supplied by reference TRBV7-2 and TRBJ2-3, is GAGVSQSPSNKVTEKGKDVELRCDPISGHTALYWYRQSLGQGLEFLIYFQGNSAPDKSGLPSDRFSAERTGGSVSTLTIQRTQQEDSAVYLCASSLQRDTQYFGPGTRLTVL.

This chain uses TRBV4-3 with TRBJ2-3; weak D call: TRBD1 (7 bases). The CDR3 length is 16 residues. Deletions cut 5 bases from V and 6 bases from J, with 21 bases between. The V gene's germline CDR1 is LGHNA and CDR2 YSLEER. CDR3 sequence (DNA): TGCGCCAGCAGCTTGGGGGTGACAGGGAGGTCCGATACGCAGTATTTT. The encoded protein is CASSLGVTGRSDTQYF.

In its sample, this clonotype was seen many times. This sequence joins TRBV5-1 and TRBJ1-5; 8 nucleotides align to TRBD1. This CDR3 has 16 amino acids. The V gene end was trimmed by 4 bases and the J gene end by 0 bases; junction bases not matched to a gene: 6. CDR1 is SGHRS, CDR2 YFSETQ, per germline. DNA of the CDR3: TGCGCCAGCAGCCCCGGACAGGGTTATAGCAATCAGCCCCAGCATTTT. Protein: CASSPGQGYSNQPQHF.